This TCR beta chain was found in a study of blood T cells in healthy people across ages. Study-wide results and limits: Among T cells, TCR beta diversity per million cells dropped roughly linearly as age rose. Samples with more naive T cells showed higher observed beta diversity.

Every donor provided 9.5 to 10 milliliters of peripheral blood. On this clonotype: Its antigen is not known.

Together with a sample-barcoded 5' primer, a J-beta primer mix was included in a second PCR lasting roughly 6 to 12 cycles. Each cDNA molecule was tagged by a template-switch adaptor with 12 random nucleotides. TCRdb reprocessed the 5' RACE reads with MiXCR, giving one entry per CDR3 protein. Here the sample spans roughly 650,000 distinct CDR3 sequences, around 32% being singletons. The sequence was obtained from a woman older than 75 in good health. The specimen sequenced was blood.

The CDR3 spells CASSGGGTGAPSVNYGYTF. As DNA, the CDR3 is TGTGCCAGCAGCGGGGGGGGGACAGGGGCGCCGTCAGTTAACTATGGCTACACCTTC. The chain joins TRBV7-9 to TRBJ1-2; the match to TRBD1 covers 10 bases. The V segment lost 5 bases and the J segment 1 base; nucleotides outside the gene matches: 16. Germline lookup yields CDR1 SEHNR and CDR2 FQNEAQ (reference sequence). The CDR3 runs 19 residues. Full variable domain (rest looked up from reference TRBV7-9 and TRBJ1-2): DTGVSQNPRHKITKRGQNVTFRCDPISEHNRLYWYRQTLGQGPEFLTYFQNEAQLEKSRLLSDRFSAERPKGSFSTLEIQRTEQGDSAMYLCASSGGGTGAPSVNYGYTFGSGTRLTVV.